The 24 T cell receptor beta chains given below trace back to one sample, sequenced in a study of T-cell reconstitution after alpha-beta-depleted transplantation in children. Preparation of the TCRbeta library was carried out with unique molecular identifiers. In TCRdb, the PCR reads were re-called with MiXCR into one record per CDR3 protein. The data contain about 640,000 distinct CDR3 sequences, approximately 15% of them seen just once; the ten biggest clones take up about 1.1%. The source was PBMCs from the stem cell graft donor, collected from the stem cell graft. The receptors shown here come from a human donor who donated a stem cell graft to a child with acute myeloid leukemia.

The V gene is TRBV7-9, the J gene TRBJ1-6, with 7 bases aligning to TRBD1. The length of the CDR3 is 12 residues. V lost 7 bases and J lost 9; bases outside the gene matches: 3. Germline V gives CDR1 SEHNR, CDR2 FQNEAQ (reference sequence). This chain's CDR3 is CASTRQGSPLHF. The CDR3 region has the DNA TGTGCCAGCACCAGACAGGGTTCACCCCTCCACTTT. The full variable domain, in which reference TRBV7-9 and TRBJ1-6 provide the parts outside the CDR3, is DTGVSQNPRHKITKRGQNVTFRCDPISEHNRLYWYRQTLGQGPEFLTYFQNEAQLEKSRLLSDRFSAERPKGSFSTLEIQRTEQGDSAMYLCASTRQGSPLHFGNGTRLTVT.

Ten or more counts support this clonotype. The V gene is TRBV20-1, the J gene TRBJ2-3, with TRBD2 as a possible D gene (6 bases). The CDR3 consists of 14 residues. V dropped 7 bases and J dropped 6 bases, with 20 bases sitting between them. Germline CDR1 is DFQATT and CDR2 is SNEGSKA (reference sequence). Here the CDR3 reads CSVLTSIIADTQYF. DNA for the CDR3: TGCAGTGTCCTGACTAGTATCATAGCCGATACGCAGTATTTT.

This clonotype was counted at least ten times. The rearrangement joins TRBV6-5 to TRBJ2-7, with 11 bases fitting TRBD2. Germline V gene data show CDR1 as MNHEY and CDR2 as SVGAGI. CDR3 length: 16 residues. Losses at the gene ends were 0 bases for V and 3 bases for J; bases not matched to a gene: 4. CDR3 residues: CASSYSISGGVYEQYF. The CDR3 DNA sequence: TGTGCCAGCAGTTACTCGATTAGCGGGGGGGTCTACGAGCAGTACTTC.

This clonotype has a handful of counts. The V gene is TRBV12-3 or TRBV12-4, the J gene TRBJ2-1; 8 nucleotides align to TRBD1. The CDR3 sequence is 15 residues long. V trimming: 6 bases; J trimming: 2 bases; junction bases outside the gene matches: 6. CDR3 loop: CASSRPGQAYNEQFF. Written as DNA, the CDR3 is TGTGCCAGCAGCCGACCGGGACAGGCCTACAATGAGCAGTTCTTC.

This clonotype was counted between two and nine times. CDR3 in DNA: TGTGCCAGCAGCTTAGCGGATGAACAGGGCACAGAGACCCAGTACTTC. Protein sequence: CASSLADEQGTETQYF. V usage is TRBV7-9 and J usage is TRBJ2-5; a possible D gene is TRBD1 (6 bases). Trimming removed 0 bases from V and 4 bases from J, with 15 bases in between. The CDR3 covers 16 residues. Germline V gene lookup returns CDR1 SEHNR and CDR2 FQNEAQ (reference sequence).

This clonotype was counted at least ten times. The DNA of the CDR3 is TGTGCTAGTGGTTTGGAAGGGGGCAATCAGCCCCAGCATTTT. Amino acid sequence: CASGLEGGNQPQHF. The chain carries TRBV12-5 and TRBJ1-5; D is possibly TRBD1 (5 bases). The germline V gene encodes CDR1 LGHNT and CDR2 FRNRAP. CDR3 size: 14 residues. The V and J ends lost 1 base and 2 bases respectively, with 6 bases between them.

The V call is TRBV20-1, the J call TRBJ2-1; D perhaps matches TRBD2 (5 bases). The V gene lost 1 base and the J gene lost 7 bases, with 14 bases spanning the gap. The CDR3 extends over 14 amino acids. Germline V lookup: CDR1 DFQATT, CDR2 SNEGSKA (reference sequence). CDR3 sequence reads: CSARGRGSRNEQFF. The DNA for the CDR3 is TGCAGTGCTAGAGGCCGAGGGAGCAGGAATGAGCAGTTCTTC.

This clonotype was seen a few times. This may stem from a read error, because a much larger clone lies one nucleotide away. V usage is TRBV20-1 and J usage is TRBJ1-2; D is ambiguous. The germline gives CDR1 DFQATT, CDR2 SNEGSKA (reference sequence). The CDR3 has 13 amino acids. V lost 0 bases, J lost 4 bases, and 9 bases lay in between. The CDR3 sequence: CSARDRNSYGYTF. CDR3 DNA sequence: TGCAGTGCTAGAGATCGGAACAGCTATGGCTACACCTTC.

A few counts support this clonotype. A much larger clone differs from this one at a single base, so this may be a read error. The chain joins TRBV20-1 to TRBJ1-5, with D tentatively TRBD1 (6 bases). The CDR3 sequence is 17 residues long. Looked up from germline, CDR1 is DFQATT and CDR2 is SNEGSKA (reference sequence). CDR3 sequence: CCARDRGGAGRNQPQHF. The DNA of the CDR3 is TGCTGTGCTAGAGATCGGGGGGGCGCGGGGCGCAATCAGCCCCAGCATTTT.

The sample holds many counts of this clonotype. The junction departs from the called germline gene at one end, perhaps through a read error. This chain uses TRBV20-1 with TRBJ1-4; D uncertain. The CDR3 has 10 amino acids. Germline CDR1 DFQATT, CDR2 SNEGSKA (reference sequence). This CDR3 reads CSARGRTFLF. CDR3 DNA sequence: TGCAGTGCGCGAGGCCGTACCTTCCTTTTT.

This clonotype was detected only a few times. The V call is TRBV6-2 or TRBV6-3, the J call TRBJ2-7, with TRBD1 identical over 8 bases. Trimming at V came to 5 bases and at J to 10 bases, leaving 16 bases not matched to a gene. Germline V gene sequence: CDR1 MNHEY, CDR2 SVGEGT. The CDR3 is 15 residues long. CDR3 sequence: CASSTPQGAPGEQYF. In nucleotides, the CDR3 is TGTGCCAGCAGTACCCCTCAGGGGGCTCCGGGGGAACAGTACTTC.

This clonotype was seen many times. The J gene is TRBJ2-3, the V gene TRBV7-2; D is perhaps TRBD1 (6 bases). This CDR3 is built from 16 residues. The V gene lost 2 bases and the J gene lost 1 base, with 13 bases spanning the gap. Germline V gives CDR1 SGHTA, CDR2 FQGNSA. The CDR3 reads CASSLKGRGRTDTQYF. CDR3 DNA sequence: TGTGCCAGCAGCTTAAAAGGCAGGGGCCGCACAGATACGCAGTATTTT.

Concerning this clonotype: One end of the junction does not line up with germline, which may come from a read error. The V call is TRBV6-1, the J call TRBJ2-3, with 13 bases aligning to TRBD2. This CDR3 region has 15 residues. Germline lookup yields CDR1 MNHNS and CDR2 SASEGT. CDR3 sequence: CATTTSGGNTDAQYF. The CDR3 bases are TGTGCCACAACGACTAGCGGGGGGAACACAGATGCGCAGTATTTT.

This clonotype was counted many times. The chain recombines TRBV7-9 with TRBJ2-1, with D unresolved. CDR1 and CDR2 from the germline V gene are SEHNR and FQNEAQ (reference sequence). Trimming cost V 0 bases and J 8 bases, with 17 bases left between them. The CDR3 runs to 16 residues. The CDR3 DNA follows: TGTGCCAGCAGCTTAGCTTTAGGTCCCTCCCGGGATGAGCAGTTCTTC. Translation gives CASSLALGPSRDEQFF. The full variable domain, in which reference TRBV7-9 and TRBJ2-1 provide the parts outside the CDR3, is DTGVSQNPRHKITKRGQNVTFRCDPISEHNRLYWYRQTLGQGPEFLTYFQNEAQLEKSRLLSDRFSAERPKGSFSTLEIQRTEQGDSAMYLCASSLALGPSRDEQFFGPGTRLTVL.

The chain uses TRBV20-1 and TRBJ2-5; 9 bases line up with TRBD1. The germline gives CDR1 DFQATT, CDR2 SNEGSKA (reference sequence). The V gene end was trimmed by 3 bases and the J gene end by 2 bases; junction bases not matched to a gene: 13. The CDR3 contains 17 residues. CDR3 in DNA: TGCAGTGCTAGTCCCGGGACAGGGACGATTTTTCAAGAGACCCAGTACTTC. As protein: CSASPGTGTIFQETQYF.

In its sample, this clonotype was seen many times. The rearrangement joins TRBV20-1 to TRBJ2-5; possibly TRBD2 for D (6 bases). V lost 5 bases to trimming and J lost 1 base, with 8 bases between them. Germline V gene data show CDR1 as DFQATT and CDR2 as SNEGSKA (reference sequence). This CDR3 is built from 12 residues. Written as DNA, the CDR3 is TGCAGTGCTGCGGGACCCCAAGAGACCCAGTACTTC. It encodes CSAAGPQETQYF.

This clonotype was observed many times. J is TRBJ2-5 and V is TRBV20-1; 13 nucleotides line up with TRBD2. Losses at the gene ends were 4 bases for V and 9 bases for J; bases not matched to a gene: 8. Looked up from germline, CDR1 is DFQATT and CDR2 is SNEGSKA (reference sequence). There are 14 residues in the CDR3. CDR3 region: CSAMRLAGGAAQYF. The CDR3, as DNA: TGCAGTGCTATGCGACTAGCGGGGGGAGCGGCCCAGTACTTC.

This clonotype appeared many times. The genes are TRBV7-2 and TRBJ2-1; no firm D call. Germline V gene lookup returns CDR1 SGHTA and CDR2 FQGNSA. With 5 bases removed from V and 4 bases from J, the gap between germline ends came to 6 bases. There are 12 residues in the CDR3. CDR3 nucleotide sequence: TGTGCCAGCAGCCCACTTTACAATGAGCAGTTCTTC. This sequence encodes CASSPLYNEQFF.

This clonotype occurred a few times. The V call is TRBV10-3, the J call TRBJ1-2, with D perhaps matching TRBD1 (5 bases). The germline CDR1 and CDR2 sequences are ENHRY and SYGVKD. The CDR3 runs to 15 residues. Trimming stripped 7 bases from V and 12 bases from J, with 27 bases between. CDR3 sequence reads: CAITWHRGRLLRDTF. In DNA, the CDR3 is TGTGCCATCACATGGCATCGGGGGAGGCTACTTCGGGACACCTTC.

Details on this clonotype: It may be a read error: a sequence one base away is much more abundant. The chain links TRBV6-9 to TRBJ2-2; 7 bases align to TRBD1. The CDR3 totals 16 residues. CDR1 and CDR2 (germline): MNHGY, SVAAGI. The CDR3 spells CATSYSKETGTGELFF. CDR3 nucleotides: TGTGCCACCAGTTATTCGAAAGAGACAGGGACAGGGGAGCTGTTTTTT.

The rearrangement uses TRBV7-9 and TRBJ2-3; 9 bases are shared with TRBD1. V lost 2 bases, J lost 5 bases, and 8 bases stayed unmatched. The CDR3 consists of 16 residues. Germline V gene data show CDR1 as SEHNR and CDR2 as FQNEAQ (reference sequence). CDR3 sequence: CASSLWTGDERDTQYF. In DNA, the CDR3 is TGTGCCAGCAGCTTATGGACAGGGGATGAGAGAGATACGCAGTATTTT.

The chain uses TRBV2 and TRBJ2-5; no definite D call. Trimming removed 7 bases at V and 2 bases at J, with 14 bases between. The CDR3 has 14 amino acids. Germline V CDR1 and CDR2: SNHLY, FYNNEI. CDR3 amino acids: CASILEEVQETQYF. CDR3 nucleotide sequence: TGTGCCAGCATCTTAGAGGAAGTACAAGAGACCCAGTACTTC.

The chain recombines TRBV21-1 with TRBJ2-7; the table names TRBD1, a call not compared with the DNA. TRBV21-1 is an annotated pseudogene. This CDR3 spans 15 amino acids. Written as DNA, the CDR3 is TGTGCCAGCAGCTACTCGGAAACAGGATACTACGAGCAGTACGTC. Amino acid sequence: CASSYSETGYYEQYV.

The V and J genes are TRBV4-3 and TRBJ1-1; D is undetermined. The V end lost 0 bases, the J end lost 0 bases, and 8 bases lay between the germline ends. CDR3 length: 15 amino acids. CDR1 LGHNA and CDR2 YSLEER come from the germline V gene. CDR3 in amino acids: CASSQEHSMNTEAFF. The CDR3 coding sequence is TGCGCCAGCAGCCAAGAACACAGTATGAACACTGAAGCTTTCTTT.